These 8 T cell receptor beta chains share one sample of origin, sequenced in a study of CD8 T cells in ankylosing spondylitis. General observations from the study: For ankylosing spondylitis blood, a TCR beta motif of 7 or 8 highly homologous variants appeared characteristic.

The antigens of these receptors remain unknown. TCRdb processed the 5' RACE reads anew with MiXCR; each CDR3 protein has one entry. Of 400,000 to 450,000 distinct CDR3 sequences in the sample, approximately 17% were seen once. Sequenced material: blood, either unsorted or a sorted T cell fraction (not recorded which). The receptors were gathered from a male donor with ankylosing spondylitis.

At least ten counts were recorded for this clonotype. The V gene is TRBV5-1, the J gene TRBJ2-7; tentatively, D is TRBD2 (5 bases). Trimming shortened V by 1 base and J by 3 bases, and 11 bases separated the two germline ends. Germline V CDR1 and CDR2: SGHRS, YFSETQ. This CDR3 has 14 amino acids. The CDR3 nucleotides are TGCGCCAGCAGCTTGTTAGGGAGCGGCTACGAGCAGTACTTC. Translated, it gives CASSLLGSGYEQYF.

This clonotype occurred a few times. In nucleotides, the CDR3 is TGTGCCAGCAGCCAAACCTGGACTAGCGGGATCACAGATACGCAGTATTTT. The encoded protein is CASSQTWTSGITDTQYF. This chain links TRBV6-2 or TRBV6-3 with TRBJ2-3; 12 bases align to TRBD2. Per the germline V gene, CDR1 is MNHEY and CDR2 is SVGEGT. The CDR3 is made up of 17 amino acids. V lost 6 bases, J lost 2 bases, and 9 bases stayed unmatched.

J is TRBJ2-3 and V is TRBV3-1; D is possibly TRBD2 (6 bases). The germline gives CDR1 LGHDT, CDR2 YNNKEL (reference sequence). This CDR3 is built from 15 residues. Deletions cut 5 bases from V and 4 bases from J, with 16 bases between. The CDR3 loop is CASSLGTGTSDTQYF. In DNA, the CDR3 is TGTGCCAGCAGCTTGGGGACTGGAACTTCAGATACGCAGTATTTT.

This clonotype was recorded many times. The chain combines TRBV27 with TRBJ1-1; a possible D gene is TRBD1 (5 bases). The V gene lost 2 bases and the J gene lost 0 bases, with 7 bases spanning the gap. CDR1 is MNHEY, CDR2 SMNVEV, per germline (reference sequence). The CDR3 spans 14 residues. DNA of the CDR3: TGTGCCAGCAGTTTAAACAGGCTGAACACTGAAGCTTTCTTT. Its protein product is CASSLNRLNTEAFF.

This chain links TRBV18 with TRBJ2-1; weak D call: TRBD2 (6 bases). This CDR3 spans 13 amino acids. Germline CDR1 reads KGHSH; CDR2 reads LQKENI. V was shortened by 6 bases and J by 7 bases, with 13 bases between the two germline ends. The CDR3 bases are TGTGCCAGCTCCCCGGGACTCCGGAATGAGCAGTTCTTC. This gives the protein CASSPGLRNEQFF.

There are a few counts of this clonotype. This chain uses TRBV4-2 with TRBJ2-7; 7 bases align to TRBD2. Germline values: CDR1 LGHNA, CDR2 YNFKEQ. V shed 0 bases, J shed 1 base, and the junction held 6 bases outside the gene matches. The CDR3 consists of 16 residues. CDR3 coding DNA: TGTGCCAGCAGCCAAGATGAGGTCGGGGGGTCCTACGAGCAGTACTTC. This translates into CASSQDEVGGSYEQYF.

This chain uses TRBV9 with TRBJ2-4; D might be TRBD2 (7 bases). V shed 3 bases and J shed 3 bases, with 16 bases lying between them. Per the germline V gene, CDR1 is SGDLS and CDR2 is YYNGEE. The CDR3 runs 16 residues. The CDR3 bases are TGTGCCAGCAGCGAAGATCGAGGGGGGGTCAAAAACATTCAGTACTTC. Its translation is CASSEDRGGVKNIQYF. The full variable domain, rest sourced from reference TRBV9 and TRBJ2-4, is DSGVTQTPKHLITATGQRVTLRCSPRSGDLSVYWYQQSLDQGLQFLIQYYNGEERAKGNILERFSAQQFPDLHSELNLSSLELGDSALYFCASSEDRGGVKNIQYFGAGTRLSVL.

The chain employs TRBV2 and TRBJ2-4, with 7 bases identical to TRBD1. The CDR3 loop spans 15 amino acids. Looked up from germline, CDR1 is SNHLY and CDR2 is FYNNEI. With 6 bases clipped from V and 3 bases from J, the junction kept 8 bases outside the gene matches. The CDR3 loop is CASSRQGVDKNIQYF. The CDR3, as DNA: TGTGCCAGCAGCCGCCAGGGGGTCGACAAAAACATTCAGTACTTC.